Listed below are T cell receptor beta chains from one sample, sequenced in a study of regulatory T cells in long-lasting Graves disease. TCRdb redid the calling of the multiplex PCR reads with MiXCR, one entry per CDR3 protein. The table has 500,000 to 800,000 distinct CDR3 sequences, 25% to 35% seen once. Sequencing used peripheral blood mononuclear cells (PBMCs), obtained when the disease was refractory, from a patient treated with antithyroid drugs. All receptors come from a female donor with Graves disease. The CDR3 runs from the conserved cysteine through the conserved F or W. Fields, in order: J gene, V gene, CDR3 protein.

>TRBJ1-1|TRBV5-1
CASSLGGFNTEAFF
>TRBJ2-1|TRBV6-4
CASSDVGKGEQFF
>TRBJ1-2|TRBV20-1
CSARTHGTGSGYTF
>TRBJ1-4|TRBV9
CASSAPGHGDEKLFF
>TRBJ1-2|TRBV7-2
CASSLVGTGGYGYTF
>TRBJ1-1|TRBV5-4
CASSQQLRTEKNTEAFF
>TRBJ2-2|TRBV7-3
CASSATLAGGAGELFF
>TRBJ1-5|TRBV20-1
CSARWQGEGSNQPQHF
>TRBJ1-1|TRBV2
CASLWDTNTEAFF
>TRBJ1-1|TRBV28
CASSPPGRGGAEAFF
>TRBJ1-4|TRBV14
CASSHRTGTNERLFF
>TRBJ1-4|TRBV12-3/TRBV12-4
CASRKATLTNEKLFF
>TRBJ1-4|TRBV19
CASSFRQQQREKLFF
>TRBJ1-2|TRBV6-2/TRBV6-3
CASTQATYGYTF
>TRBJ2-7|TRBV27
CASSIQGFYEQYF
>TRBJ1-4|TRBV7-9
CASSLDEEKLFF
>TRBJ2-1|TRBV6-2/TRBV6-3
CASSYGGRGNNEQFF
>TRBJ2-1|TRBV2
CASSDPTRIGRNEQFF
>TRBJ2-7|TRBV5-1
CASSPLRGGKAYEQYF
>TRBJ1-1|TRBV5-1
CASSPPGAGVTEAFF
>TRBJ1-5|TRBV20-1
CSARQGASSNQPQHF
>TRBJ2-7|TRBV3-1
CASSHGLHGSYEQYF
>TRBJ2-7|TRBV19
CASSASAGPYEQYF
>TRBJ2-2|TRBV29-1
CSVGRAGITGELFF
>TRBJ1-1|TRBV19
CASSWDRSTEAFF
>TRBJ2-5|TRBV20-1
CSAVALLGTQYF
>TRBJ1-5|TRBV25-1
CASSGQGGSNQPQHF
>TRBJ1-1|TRBV5-5
CASSLIRLGESFF
>TRBJ1-3|TRBV3-1
CASSQGGNSGNTIYF
>TRBJ2-7|TRBV29-1
CSVLVAGGFYEQYF
>TRBJ1-1|TRBV12-3/TRBV12-4
CASSSQILGTEAFF
>TRBJ1-2|TRBV24-1
CATSDSGQPLGGYTF
>TRBJ1-1|TRBV28
CASRPPMNTEAFF
>TRBJ2-7|TRBV5-1
CASSSNSGTGSFF
>TRBJ1-4|TRBV29-1
CSVGGTGTEKLFF
>TRBJ1-2|TRBV28
CASTLGEGAIGYTF
>TRBJ1-1|TRBV15
CATSRDTGTEAFF
>TRBJ1-4|TRBV19
CASSIARAGTATNEKLFF
>TRBJ2-2|TRBV12-3/TRBV12-4
CASSSGTGNTGELFF
>TRBJ1-4|TRBV7-8
CASSLGGGSWLFF
>TRBJ1-1|TRBV12-3/TRBV12-4
CASSLGLKNTEAFF
>TRBJ1-4|TRBV9
CASSLGQGARTNEKLFF
>TRBJ2-5|TRBV18
CASSPMYGTQETQYF
>TRBJ1-3|TRBV27
CASSLSWGNSGNTIYF
>TRBJ1-6|TRBV30
CAWSVRGGDRSPLHF
>TRBJ1-4|TRBV30
CAWEVLGSEKLFF
>TRBJ1-2|TRBV6-1
CASSRDTSNYGYTF
>TRBJ1-1|TRBV6-1
CASNLLTTGTEAFF